This T cell receptor (beta chain) emerged from a study of T-cell memory formation after mild COVID-19. TCRdb passed the 5' RACE reads through MiXCR, listing each CDR3 protein once. The sample includes 450,000 to 650,000 distinct CDR3 sequences, about a sixth of them seen just once. The CDR3 is 15 residues long. Trimming took 6 bases from V and 8 from J, leaving 20 bases between them. The germline CDR1 and CDR2 sequences are SGHNT and YENEEA. This TCR came from an adult woman who had mild COVID-19 (a few samples of this study predate the infection). Cell type and time point are not known. Sequenced sample: PBMCs or a T cell subset sorted from them (not recorded which). The chain links TRBV11-3 to TRBJ2-1; the D gene is possibly TRBD1 (6 bases). CDR3: CASRPSGTLRDEQFF. The CDR3 DNA sequence: TGTGCCAGCAGACCGTCCGGGACACTCCGGGATGAGCAGTTCTTC.